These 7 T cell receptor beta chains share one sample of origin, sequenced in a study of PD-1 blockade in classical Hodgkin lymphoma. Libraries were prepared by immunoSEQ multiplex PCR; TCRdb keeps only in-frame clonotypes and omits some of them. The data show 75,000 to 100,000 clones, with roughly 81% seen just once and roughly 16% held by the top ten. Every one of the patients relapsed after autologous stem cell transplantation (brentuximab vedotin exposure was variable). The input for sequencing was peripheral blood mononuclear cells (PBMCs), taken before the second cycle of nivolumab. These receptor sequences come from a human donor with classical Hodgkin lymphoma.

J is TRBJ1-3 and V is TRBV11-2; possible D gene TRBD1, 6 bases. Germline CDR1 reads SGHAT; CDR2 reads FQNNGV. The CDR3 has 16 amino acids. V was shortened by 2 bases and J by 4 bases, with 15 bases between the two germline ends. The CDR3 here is CASSLQQGHSGNTIYF. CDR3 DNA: TGTGCCAGCAGCTTACAACAGGGACATTCGGGAAACACCATATATTTT.

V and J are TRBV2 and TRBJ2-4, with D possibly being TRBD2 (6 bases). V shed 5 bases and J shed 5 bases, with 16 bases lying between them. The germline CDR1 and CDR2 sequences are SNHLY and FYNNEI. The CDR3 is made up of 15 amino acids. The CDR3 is CASSKLLGGENIQYF. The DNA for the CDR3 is TGTGCCAGCAGTAAACTTCTCGGGGGTGAAAACATTCAGTACTTC.

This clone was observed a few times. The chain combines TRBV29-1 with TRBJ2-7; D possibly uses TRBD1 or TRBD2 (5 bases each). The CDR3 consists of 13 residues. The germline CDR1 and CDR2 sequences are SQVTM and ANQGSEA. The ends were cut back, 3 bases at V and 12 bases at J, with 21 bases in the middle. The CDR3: CSVENPVGGTRYF. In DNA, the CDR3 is TGCAGCGTTGAGAATCCGGTCGGTGGGACCCGGTACTTC.

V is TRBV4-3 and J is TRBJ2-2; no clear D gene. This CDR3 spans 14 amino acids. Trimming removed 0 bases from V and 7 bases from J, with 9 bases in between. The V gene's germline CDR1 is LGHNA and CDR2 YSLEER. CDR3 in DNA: TGCGCCAGCAGCCAAGAACTCTCCATCGGGGAGCTGTTTTTT. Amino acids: CASSQELSIGELFF.

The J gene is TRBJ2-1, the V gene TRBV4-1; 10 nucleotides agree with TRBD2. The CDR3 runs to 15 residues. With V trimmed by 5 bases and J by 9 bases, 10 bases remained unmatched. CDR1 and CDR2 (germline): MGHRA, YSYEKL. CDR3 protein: CASSWASGRWSEQFF. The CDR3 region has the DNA TGCGCCAGCAGCTGGGCTAGCGGGAGATGGAGTGAGCAGTTCTTC.

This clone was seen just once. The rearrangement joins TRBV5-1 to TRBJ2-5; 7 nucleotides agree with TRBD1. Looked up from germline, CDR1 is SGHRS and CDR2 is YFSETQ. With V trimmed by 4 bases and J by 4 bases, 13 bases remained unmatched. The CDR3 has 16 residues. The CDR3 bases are TGCGCCAGCAGCCAGGGGGTTCGAGACGCGTCAGAGACCCAGTACTTC. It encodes CASSQGVRDASETQYF.

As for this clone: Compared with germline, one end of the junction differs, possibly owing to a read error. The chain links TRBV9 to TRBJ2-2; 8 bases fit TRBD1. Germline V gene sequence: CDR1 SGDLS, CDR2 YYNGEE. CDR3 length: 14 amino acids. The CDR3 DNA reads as TGTGCCAGCATGCAGGGGGCGAACTCCGGGGAGCTGTTTTTT. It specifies CASMQGANSGELFF.